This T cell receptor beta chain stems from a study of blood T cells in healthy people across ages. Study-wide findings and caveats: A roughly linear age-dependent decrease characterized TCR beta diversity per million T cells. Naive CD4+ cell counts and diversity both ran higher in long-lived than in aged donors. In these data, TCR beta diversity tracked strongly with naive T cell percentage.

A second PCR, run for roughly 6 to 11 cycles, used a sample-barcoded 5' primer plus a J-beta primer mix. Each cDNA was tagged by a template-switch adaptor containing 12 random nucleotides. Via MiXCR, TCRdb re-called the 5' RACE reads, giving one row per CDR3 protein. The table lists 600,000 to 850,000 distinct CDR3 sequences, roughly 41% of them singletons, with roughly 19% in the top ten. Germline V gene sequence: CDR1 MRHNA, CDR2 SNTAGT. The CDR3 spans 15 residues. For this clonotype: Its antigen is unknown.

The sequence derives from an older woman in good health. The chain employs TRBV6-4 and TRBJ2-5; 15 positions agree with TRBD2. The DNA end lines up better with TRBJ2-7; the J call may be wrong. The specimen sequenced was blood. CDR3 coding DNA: TGTGCCAGCAGCGGCGGACTAGCGGGGGGGCACGAGCAGTACTTC. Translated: CASSGGLAGGHEQYF.